This TCR beta chain is from a study of CD8+ T cells in alopecia areata. Study background: In an open-label trial, patients got 5 to 10 mg tofacitinib twice daily.

Noted treatment: oral pan-JAK inhibitor, 5-10 mg twice daily. Lesional scalp punch biopsies and peripheral blood were collected from alopecia areata patients. This CDR3 has 13 amino acids. The germline CDR1 and CDR2 sequences are GTSNPN and SVGIG (reference sequence). The V end lost 5 bases, the J end lost 1 base, and 9 bases lay between the germline ends. RNA was isolated and reverse transcribed to cDNA, the sequencing template. Sequenced by immunoSEQ multiplex PCR; TCRdb stores in-frame clones only, minus some. The profile shows about 180,000 clones, roughly 53% of them singletons. The source was CD8+ T cells sorted from blood, collected at week 24, from a patient treated with tofacitinib. The chain couples TRBV30 to TRBJ1-5, with D perhaps TRBD1 (6 bases). The sequence was obtained from a human donor with alopecia areata. The CDR3, as DNA: TGTGCCTGGGATCAGGGGAGCAATCAGCCCCAGCATTTT. This codes for CAWDQGSNQPQHF.